The rows below give T cell receptor beta chains drawn from one sample of a study of blood T cell repertoires in COVID-19. Clones were sequenced by immunoSEQ multiplex PCR, and TCRdb holds only the in-frame ones, with some missing. The table has about 140,000 clones, 70% to 90% seen once. The sample consisted of peripheral blood. The source is a man aged 50 or older with acute or convalescent COVID-19. The CDR3 runs from the conserved cysteine through the conserved F or W. D genes are given only for firm matches. The size of a clone is reported for some rows only, either as once, few or many, or as a class for expanded clones.

J,size,V,D,CDR3,DNA
TRBJ1-4,.,TRBV7-9,.,CASSPRVLTGGDEKLFF,TGTGCCAGCAGCCCCCGCGTTTTGACGGGGGGCGATGAAAAACTGTTTTTT
TRBJ1-1,.,TRBV18,TRBD1,CASSPPRDRGTEAFF,TGTGCCAGCTCACCACCGCGGGACAGGGGGACTGAAGCTTTCTTT
TRBJ2-5,.,TRBV5-1,TRBD2,CASSPRALAGASYQETQYF,TGCGCCAGCAGCCCCCGTGCGCTAGCGGGAGCCTCTTACCAAGAGACCCAGTACTTC
TRBJ1-3,.,TRBV2,.,CASSETPRGAGNTIYF,TGTGCCAGCAGTGAAACCCCCAGGGGAGCTGGAAACACCATATATTTT
TRBJ2-5,.,TRBV18,.,CASSREVTETQYF,TGTGCCAGCTCAAGGGAGGTTACGGAGACCCAGTACTTC
TRBJ1-1,.,TRBV7-3,.,CASSSTVNTEAFF,TGTGCCAGCAGCTCGACAGTGAACACTGAAGCTTTCTTT
TRBJ2-3,.,TRBV25-1,TRBD2,CASSMERESTDTQYF,TGTGCCAGCTCGATGGAGCGGGAAAGCACAGATACGCAGTATTTT
TRBJ2-7,.,TRBV28,TRBD1,CAKNTGGTFAGEQYF,TGTGCCAAAAATACAGGGGGCACCTTTGCGGGAGAGCAGTACTTC
TRBJ1-1,once,TRBV9,.,CASSVGERELVEAFF,TGTGCCAGCAGCGTAGGAGAGAGAGAGCTCGTTGAAGCTTTCTTT
TRBJ1-1,.,TRBV18,.,CASSGTSGEGGTEAFF,TGTGCCAGCTCAGGAACTTCCGGGGAGGGTGGCACTGAAGCTTTCTTT
TRBJ2-3,.,TRBV10-2,.,CASSDIAESTDTQYF,TGCGCCAGCAGTGACATAGCGGAGAGCACAGATACGCAGTATTTT
TRBJ2-2,.,TRBV18,.,CASSLDSANTGELFF,TGTGCCAGCTCCTTGGACAGCGCGAACACCGGGGAGCTGTTTTTT
TRBJ2-3,once,TRBV30,.,CAWVGAGTDTQYF,TGTGCCTGGGTGGGCGCCGGCACAGATACGCAGTATTTT
TRBJ2-2,.,TRBV20-1,TRBD2,CSARGGLAENTGELFF,TGCAGTGCTCGTGGCGGTCTAGCGGAGAACACCGGGGAGCTGTTTTTT
TRBJ1-1,.,TRBV6-2/TRBV6-3,TRBD1,CASSTGGQPEAFF,TGTGCCAGCAGTACAGGGGGGCAACCTGAAGCTTTCTTT
TRBJ1-4,.,TRBV10-3,TRBD1,CAISESRDRAANEKLFF,TGTGCCATCAGTGAGTCCCGGGACAGGGCCGCTAATGAAAAACTGTTTTTT
TRBJ2-5,.,TRBV19,.,CASSPGSAEETQYF,TGTGCCAGTAGCCCGGGATCAGCGGAAGAGACCCAGTACTTC
TRBJ1-2,.,TRBV5-1,.,CASSLGNRVDYGYTF,TGCGCCAGCAGCTTGGGGAACAGGGTAGACTATGGCTACACCTTC
TRBJ1-5,.,TRBV6-5,TRBD1,CASSYLGDRGQPQHF,TGTGCCAGCAGTTACTTAGGGGACAGGGGCCAGCCCCAGCATTTT
TRBJ2-1,.,TRBV28,.,CASRRRGGRLNEQFF,TGTGCCAGCAGACGCAGGGGCGGGAGACTTAATGAGCAGTTCTTC
TRBJ2-5,.,TRBV6-5,.,CASRTGGGQETQYF,TGTGCCAGCAGGACCGGAGGAGGCCAAGAGACCCAGTACTTC
TRBJ2-5,few,TRBV4-1,TRBD1,CASSQGGGPETQYF,TGCGCCAGCAGCCAAGGAGGGGGCCCGGAGACCCAGTACTTC
TRBJ1-2,.,TRBV7-2,TRBD1,CASSLHRDRVIYGYTF,TGTGCCAGCAGCTTGCACCGGGACAGGGTTATCTATGGCTACACCTTC
TRBJ1-1,.,TRBV6-4,TRBD1,CASSRDRKNTEAFF,TGTGCCAGCAGCCGGGACAGGAAAAACACTGAAGCTTTCTTT
TRBJ1-2,.,TRBV5-1,.,CASSLGGGGTYGYTF,TGCGCCAGCAGCTTGGGAGGCGGCGGTACCTATGGCTACACCTTC